The present T cell receptor beta chain was sequenced within a study of CD8+CD57+ T cells in acquired aplastic anemia (dated by TCRdb to 2016 to 2019). Looking at the study overall: DNA extracted from sorted CD4+ and CD8+ cells had a mean of about 3.2 ug, with a range of roughly 0.17 to 30 ug. Mean read counts for healthy donor samples were 8.5 million to 10.8 million for CD4+ cells and around 11 million for CD8+ cells.

In the study, sorted CD4+ and CD8+ blood T cells from patients with severe aplastic anemia and from healthy subjects underwent deep sequencing of TCR repertoires. Ficoll-Paque density gradient centrifugation was used to isolate peripheral blood mononuclear cells. Before DNA extraction, CD4+ and CD8+ T cells were sorted with FACS or magnetic beads. Genomic DNA was used as template for profiling of TCR beta VDJ combinations and CDR3 sequences. TCR repertoire sequencing was run on an Illumina HiSeq 2000. The source study handled its data this way. Repertoires were assessed using TRBV/TRBJ rearrangement plots, CDR3 size and DJ length profiles, and Simpson's diversity index. Whichever DNA sequence was most abundant in the deep sequencing data was defined as the immunodominant clone. CDR3 amino acid sequences were screened for sharing across subjects and compared with published repertoires and the VDJdb database. The public reads were run again by TCRdb, first through fastp at Q25 and then through MiXCR, and only productive beta chains were kept. Each entry is one CDR3 protein sequence, shown with its most common DNA and genes. None of the V and J calls come from the authors' own analysis; TCRdb made them. This sample holds about 190,000 distinct CDR3 sequences; approximately 52% were observed only once. The ten largest make up about a sixth of the sample.

Beyond this particular receptor, the publication reports: Between patients and healthy controls, no significant difference in CD8+ Simpson's diversity was found (P=0.060). Roughly 30 CD8+ CDR3 sequences were shared between patients and controls but appeared highly expressed in patients and within their immunodominant clones.

The germline V gene specifies SGHVS as CDR1 and FQNEAQ as CDR2. The V and J ends are trimmed by 1 base and 6 bases, leaving 12 bases between them. The CDR3 measures 14 amino acids from cysteine to phenylalanine. Only the CDR3 portion is preserved as DNA: 42 bases, with reading frame beginning at the first base. As regards this clonotype: Its antigen target is currently unknown. Base qualities are not at hand, and no much larger clone is one base apart.

The TCR sequence derives from a human donor in good health, serving as a control. The sequenced sample consisted of sorted CD4+, CD8+, or CD8+CD57+ T cells (not recorded which) from PBMCs. The chain is assembled from TRBV7-8 and TRBJ1-2; a weak D assignment points to TRBD1 (6 bases agree). The CDR3 protein: CASSLGQGMDGYTF. The DNA sequence reads TGTGCCAGCAGCTTAGGCCAGGGGATGGATGGCTACACCTTC.